The subject of this entry is one T cell receptor (beta chain). CDR1 and CDR2 from the germline V gene are SGHRS and YFSETQ. The CDR3 is made up of 16 amino acids. V was pared by 5 bases and J by 8 bases, with 20 bases between. Profiled with immunoSEQ multiplex PCR; TCRdb holds only in-frame clones, not every one. Among around 380,000 clones, 81% were seen once, and the ten largest hold 1.1%. This sample is drawn from a study of blood T cell repertoires in COVID-19. In the study overall: Sites in the United States, Italy and Spain provided acute and convalescent COVID-19 samples.

This TCR came from a human donor with acute or convalescent COVID-19. The donor label of this sample is uncertain. The chain employs TRBV5-1 and TRBJ1-6; a possible D gene is TRBD1 (5 bases). Sequenced input: peripheral blood. The CDR3 DNA reads as TGCGCCAGCAGTCCGGCACTGCGGGGGATTGATTCACCCCTCCACTTT. It is translated as CASSPALRGIDSPLHF.